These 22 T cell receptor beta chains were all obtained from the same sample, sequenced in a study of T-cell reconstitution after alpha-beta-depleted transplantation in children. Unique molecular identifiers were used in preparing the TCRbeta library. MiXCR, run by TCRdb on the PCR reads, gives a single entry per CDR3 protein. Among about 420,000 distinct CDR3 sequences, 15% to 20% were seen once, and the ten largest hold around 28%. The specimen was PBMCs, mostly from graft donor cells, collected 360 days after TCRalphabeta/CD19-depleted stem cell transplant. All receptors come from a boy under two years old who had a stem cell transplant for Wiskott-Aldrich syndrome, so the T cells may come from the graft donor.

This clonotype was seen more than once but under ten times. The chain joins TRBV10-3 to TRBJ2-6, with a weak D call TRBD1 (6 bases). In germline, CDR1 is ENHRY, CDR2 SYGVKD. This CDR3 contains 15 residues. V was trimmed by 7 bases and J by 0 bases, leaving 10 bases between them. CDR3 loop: CAITTDSSGANVLTF. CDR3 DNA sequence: TGTGCCATCACTACGGACAGCTCTGGGGCCAACGTCCTGACTTTC.

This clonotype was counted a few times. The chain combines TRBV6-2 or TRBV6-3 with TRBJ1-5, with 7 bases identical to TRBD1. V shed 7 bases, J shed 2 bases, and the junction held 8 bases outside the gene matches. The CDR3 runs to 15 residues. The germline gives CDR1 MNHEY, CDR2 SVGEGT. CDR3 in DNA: TGTGCCAGCAACCCAAGGGGGCAGGGCAATCAGCCCCAGCATTTT. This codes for CASNPRGQGNQPQHF.

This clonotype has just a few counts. The CDR3, as DNA: TGTGCCAGCAGCAATCTGCGGGGAAGGGCCTACAATGAGCAGTTCTTC. It yields the protein CASSNLRGRAYNEQFF. The chain carries TRBV7-2 and TRBJ2-1, with D tentatively TRBD2 (6 bases). The CDR3 length is 16 residues. V was pared by 5 bases and J by 2 bases, with 16 bases between. Germline CDR1 SGHTA, CDR2 FQGNSA.

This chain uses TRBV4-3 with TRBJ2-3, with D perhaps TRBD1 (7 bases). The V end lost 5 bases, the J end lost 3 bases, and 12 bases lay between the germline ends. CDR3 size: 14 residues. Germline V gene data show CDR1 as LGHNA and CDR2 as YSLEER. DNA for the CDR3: TGCGCCAGCAGCGGCAGGGGGAGGACAGATACGCAGTATTTT. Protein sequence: CASSGRGRTDTQYF.

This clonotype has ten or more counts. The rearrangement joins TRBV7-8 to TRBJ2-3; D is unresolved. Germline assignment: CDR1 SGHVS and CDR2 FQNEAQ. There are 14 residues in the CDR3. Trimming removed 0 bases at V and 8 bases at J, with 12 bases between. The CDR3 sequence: CASSLALFLGTQYF. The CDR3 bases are TGTGCCAGCAGCTTAGCTCTCTTCTTGGGTACGCAGTATTTT.

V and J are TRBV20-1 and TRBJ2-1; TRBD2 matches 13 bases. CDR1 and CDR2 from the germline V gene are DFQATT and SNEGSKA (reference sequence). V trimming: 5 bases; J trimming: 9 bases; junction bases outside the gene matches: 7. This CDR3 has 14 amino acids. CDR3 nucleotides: TGCAGTGCTCACACTAGCGGGGGGGGAGGTGAGCAGTTCTTC. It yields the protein CSAHTSGGGGEQFF.

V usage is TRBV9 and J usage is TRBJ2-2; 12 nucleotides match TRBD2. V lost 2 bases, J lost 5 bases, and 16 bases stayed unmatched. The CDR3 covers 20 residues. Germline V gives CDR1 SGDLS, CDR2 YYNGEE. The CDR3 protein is CASSVPAGASGRVNTGELFF. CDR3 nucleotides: TGTGCCAGCAGCGTCCCCGCTGGTGCTAGCGGGAGGGTAAATACCGGGGAGCTGTTTTTT.

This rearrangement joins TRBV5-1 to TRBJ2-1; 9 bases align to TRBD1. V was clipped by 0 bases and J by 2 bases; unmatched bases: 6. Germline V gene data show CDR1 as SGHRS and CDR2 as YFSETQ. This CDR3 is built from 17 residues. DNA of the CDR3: TGCGCCAGCAGCTTGGGACAGGGGGAGATCGCCTACAATGAGCAGTTCTTC. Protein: CASSLGQGEIAYNEQFF.

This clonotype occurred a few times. CDR3 protein: CASSPLLPRDIGLFF. In nucleotides, the CDR3 is TGTGCCAGCTCACCACTTCTACCTCGGGACATAGGGCTGTTCTTC. This chain connects TRBV18 to TRBJ2-1; possible D gene TRBD1, 6 bases. Germline V CDR1 and CDR2: KGHSH, LQKENI. V lost 1 base and J 15 bases, leaving 22 bases between the germline ends. The CDR3 is 15 amino acids.

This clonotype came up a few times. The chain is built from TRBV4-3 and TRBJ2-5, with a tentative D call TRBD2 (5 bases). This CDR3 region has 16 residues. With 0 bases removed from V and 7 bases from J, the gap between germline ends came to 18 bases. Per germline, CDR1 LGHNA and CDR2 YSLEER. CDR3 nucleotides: TGCGCCAGCAGCCAAGACCATAACCGGGTCGGAGGGACCCAGTACTTC. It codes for CASSQDHNRVGGTQYF.

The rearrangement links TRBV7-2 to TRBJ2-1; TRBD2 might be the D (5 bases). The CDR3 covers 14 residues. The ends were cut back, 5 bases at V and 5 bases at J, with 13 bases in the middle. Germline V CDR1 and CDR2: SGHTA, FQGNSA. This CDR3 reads CASSVDASNNEQFF. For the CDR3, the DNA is TGTGCCAGCAGCGTAGATGCTAGCAACAATGAGCAGTTCTTC.

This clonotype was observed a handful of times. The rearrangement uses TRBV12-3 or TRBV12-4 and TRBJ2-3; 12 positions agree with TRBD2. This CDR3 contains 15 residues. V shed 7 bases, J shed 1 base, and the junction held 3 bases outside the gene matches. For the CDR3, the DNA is TGTGCCAGCACCCTAGCGGGAGGGCGCACAGATACGCAGTATTTT. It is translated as CASTLAGGRTDTQYF.

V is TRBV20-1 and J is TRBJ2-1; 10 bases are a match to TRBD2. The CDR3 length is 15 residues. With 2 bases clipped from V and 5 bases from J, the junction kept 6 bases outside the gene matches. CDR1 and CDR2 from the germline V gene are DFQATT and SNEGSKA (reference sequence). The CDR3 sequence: CSARRAGGPHNEQFF. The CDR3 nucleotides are TGCAGTGCTAGACGAGCGGGGGGGCCCCACAATGAGCAGTTCTTC.

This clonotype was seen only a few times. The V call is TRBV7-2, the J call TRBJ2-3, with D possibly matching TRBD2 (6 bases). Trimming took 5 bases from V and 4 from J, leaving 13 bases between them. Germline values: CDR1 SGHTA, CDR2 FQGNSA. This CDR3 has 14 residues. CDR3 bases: TGTGCCAGCAGCGGCTCAGCGGGCGCAGATACGCAGTATTTT. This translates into CASSGSAGADTQYF.

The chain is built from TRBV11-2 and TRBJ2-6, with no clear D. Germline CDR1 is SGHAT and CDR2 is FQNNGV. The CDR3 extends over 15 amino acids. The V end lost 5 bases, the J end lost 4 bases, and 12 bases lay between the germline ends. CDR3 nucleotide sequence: TGTGCCAGCAGCCCGACGAGAAAGGGGGCCAACGTCCTGACTTTC. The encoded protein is CASSPTRKGANVLTF.

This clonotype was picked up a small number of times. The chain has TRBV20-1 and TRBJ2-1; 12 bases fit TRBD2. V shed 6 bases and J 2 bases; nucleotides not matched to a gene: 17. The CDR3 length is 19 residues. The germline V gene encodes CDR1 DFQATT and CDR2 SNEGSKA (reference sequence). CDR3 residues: CSALDRGGLAGIPYNEQFF. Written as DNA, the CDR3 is TGCAGTGCACTCGACAGGGGTGGACTAGCGGGAATACCCTACAATGAGCAGTTCTTC.

CDR3 in DNA: TGTGCCAGCAGTTTTGGCATGGGGGTCGAGCAGTACTTC. It specifies CASSFGMGVEQYF. This chain uses TRBV12-3 or TRBV12-4 with TRBJ2-7; D is tentatively TRBD1 or TRBD2 (5 bases each). The CDR3 extends over 13 amino acids. V was cut by 3 bases and J by 6 bases, with 12 bases left in between.

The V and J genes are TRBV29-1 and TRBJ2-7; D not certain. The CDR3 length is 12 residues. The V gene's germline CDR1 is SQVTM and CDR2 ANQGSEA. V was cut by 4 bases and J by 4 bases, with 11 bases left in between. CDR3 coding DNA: TGCAGCGTTGTTGGGTTTTTGTACGAGCAGTACTTC. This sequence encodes CSVVGFLYEQYF.

In DNA form, the CDR3 reads TGCAGTGCTAGGGGGGCGCCCCAAGAGACCCAGTACTTC. This sequence encodes CSARGAPQETQYF. The chain links TRBV20-1 to TRBJ2-5, with D possibly being TRBD1 (6 bases). The length of the CDR3 is 13 residues. Trimming took off 3 bases at V and 1 base at J, with 9 bases between the two ends. Germline assignment: CDR1 DFQATT and CDR2 SNEGSKA (reference sequence).

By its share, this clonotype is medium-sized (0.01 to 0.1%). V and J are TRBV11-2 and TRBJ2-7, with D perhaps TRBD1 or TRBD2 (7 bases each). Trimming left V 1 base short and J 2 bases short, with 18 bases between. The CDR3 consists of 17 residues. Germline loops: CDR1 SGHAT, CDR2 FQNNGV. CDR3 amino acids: CASSLGGGQQLPYEQYF. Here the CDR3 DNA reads TGTGCCAGCAGCTTAGGGGGGGGACAGCAACTTCCCTACGAGCAGTACTTC.

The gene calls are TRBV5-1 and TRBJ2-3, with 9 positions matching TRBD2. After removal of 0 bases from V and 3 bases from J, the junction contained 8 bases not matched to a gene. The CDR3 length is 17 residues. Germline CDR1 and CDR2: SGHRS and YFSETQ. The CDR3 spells CASSLALSGSGTDTQYF. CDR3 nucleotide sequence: TGCGCCAGCAGCTTGGCCCTTAGCGGGAGCGGAACAGATACGCAGTATTTT. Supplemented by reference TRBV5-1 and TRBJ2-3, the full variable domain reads KAGVTQTPRYLIKTRGQQVTLSCSPISGHRSVSWYQQTPGQGLQFLFEYFSETQRNKGNFPGRFSGRQFSNSRSEMNVSTLELGDSALYLCASSLALSGSGTDTQYFGPGTRLTVL.

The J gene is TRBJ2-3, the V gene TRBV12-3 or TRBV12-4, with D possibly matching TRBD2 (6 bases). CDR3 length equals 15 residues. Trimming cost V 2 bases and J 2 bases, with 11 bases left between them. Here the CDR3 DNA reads TGTGCCAGCAGTTTAAGGAGGGGAATCACAGATACGCAGTATTTT. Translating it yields CASSLRRGITDTQYF.